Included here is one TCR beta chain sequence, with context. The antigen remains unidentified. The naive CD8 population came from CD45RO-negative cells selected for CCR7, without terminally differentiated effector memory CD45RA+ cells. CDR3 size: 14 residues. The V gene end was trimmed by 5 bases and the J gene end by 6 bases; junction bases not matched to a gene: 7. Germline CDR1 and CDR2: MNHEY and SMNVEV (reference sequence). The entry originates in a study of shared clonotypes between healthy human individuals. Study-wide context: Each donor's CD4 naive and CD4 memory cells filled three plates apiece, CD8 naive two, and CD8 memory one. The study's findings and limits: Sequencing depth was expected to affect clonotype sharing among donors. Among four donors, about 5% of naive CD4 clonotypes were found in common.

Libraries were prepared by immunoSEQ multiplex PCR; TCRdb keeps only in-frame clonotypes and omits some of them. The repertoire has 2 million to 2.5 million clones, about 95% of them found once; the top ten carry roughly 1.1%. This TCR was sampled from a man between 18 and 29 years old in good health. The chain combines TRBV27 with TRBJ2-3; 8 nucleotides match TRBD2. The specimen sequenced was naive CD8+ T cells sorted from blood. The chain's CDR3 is CASSPLTSADTQYF. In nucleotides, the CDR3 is TGTGCCAGCAGTCCTCTGACTAGCGCCGATACGCAGTATTTT.